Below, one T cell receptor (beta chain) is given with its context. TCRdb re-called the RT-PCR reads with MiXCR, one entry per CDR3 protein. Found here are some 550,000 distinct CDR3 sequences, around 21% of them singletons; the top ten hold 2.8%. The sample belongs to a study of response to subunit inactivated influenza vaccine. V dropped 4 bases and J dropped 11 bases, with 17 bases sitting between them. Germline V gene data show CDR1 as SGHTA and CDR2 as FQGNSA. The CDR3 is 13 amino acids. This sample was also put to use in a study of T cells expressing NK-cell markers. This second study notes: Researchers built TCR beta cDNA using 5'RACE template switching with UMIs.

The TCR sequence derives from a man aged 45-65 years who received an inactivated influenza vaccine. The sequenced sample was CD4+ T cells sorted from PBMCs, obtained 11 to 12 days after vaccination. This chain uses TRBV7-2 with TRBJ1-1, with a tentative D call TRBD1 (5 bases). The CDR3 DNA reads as TGTGCCAGCAGCTCACATAGGGCCAAGGGGGCTTTCTTT. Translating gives CASSSHRAKGAFF.